This record covers a single T cell receptor (beta chain). The antigen is undetermined. The data were obtained in a study of cytomegalovirus exposure and HLA in healthy donors. Across the study: Sequencing of 150 million to 200 million T cells in an earlier analysis found some 100 million unique TCR beta sequences.

General observations from the study: Later analysis demonstrated an association between a missense DCLRE1C variant and TCR beta V- and J-gene trimming.

Per germline, CDR1 SEHNR and CDR2 FQNEAQ (reference sequence). Trimming removed 1 base at V and 3 bases at J, with 12 bases between. The CDR3 extends over 15 amino acids. Researchers ran the PCR with 60 Vbeta and 13 Jbeta primers. Only in-frame clones appear in the TCRdb table, and some are missing; sequencing was by immunoSEQ multiplex PCR. The data show more than 40,000 clones, and the top ten clones hold 17%. What was sequenced was PBMCs. J is TRBJ1-1 and V is TRBV7-9; no clear D. The TCR sequence derives from a male donor in good health and CMV-seronegative. The CDR3 is CASSLDAGRDTEAFF. DNA for the CDR3: TGTGCCAGCAGCTTAGATGCGGGTCGGGACACTGAAGCTTTCTTT.